This TCR beta chain was recovered during a study of cytomegalovirus exposure and HLA in healthy donors. Points from the study as a whole: Within an earlier analysis, most TCR beta V segments proved productive either about 87% or about 30% of the time.

About this clone: Its matching antigen is unknown.

The PCR ran on 60 Vbeta and 13 Jbeta primers. Clones were read by immunoSEQ multiplex PCR, and TCRdb kept only the in-frame ones, dropping some. The sample records fewer than 250,000 clones, over 60% being singletons. The junction had 9 bases not matched to a gene; V was cut back by 0 bases and J by 7 bases. In germline, CDR1 is PRHDT, CDR2 FYEKMQ (reference sequence). The CDR3 loop spans 17 amino acids. The sequencing sample was made of PBMCs. This sequence was found in a man aged 30-40 years in good health and CMV-seropositive. The V and J genes are TRBV13 and TRBJ2-1; TRBD2 matches 10 bases. The CDR3 DNA is TGTGCCAGCAGCTTAGGAGTCCGGGCACTAGCGGGAAATGAGCAGTTCTTC. It specifies CASSLGVRALAGNEQFF.